Given below is one TCR beta chain in context. How the authors handled the data: For nucleated cells, counts were estimated from reference gene primer amplification. Assay: immunoSEQ multiplex PCR; the TCRdb copy retains only in-frame clones and omits some. V, J and clone size were drawn from that table, and D and trimming were deduced from the DNA. The sample yields a few hundred thousand clones, around nine tenths seen once. This sample stems from a study of blood T cell repertoires in COVID-19. Study as a whole: Samples representing acute and convalescent COVID-19 were sourced from the United States, Italy and Spain. The cDNA or gDNA used as material had been derived from T cells, B-cell-depleted T cells, or PBMCs.

The CDR3 runs to 17 residues. Trimming at V came to 5 bases and at J to 0 bases, leaving 7 bases not matched to a gene. Germline CDR1 MNHEY, CDR2 SMNVEV (reference sequence). This chain connects TRBV27 to TRBJ2-6, with 7 bases aligning to TRBD1. The specimen was peripheral blood. This TCR was recovered from a man aged 30 to 39 with active or convalescent COVID-19. This chain's CDR3 is CASSNRDRYSGANVLTF. The CDR3 DNA sequence: TGTGCCAGCAGTAACCGGGACAGATACTCTGGGGCCAACGTCCTGACTTTC.